This T cell receptor beta chain was identified during a study of cytomegalovirus exposure and HLA in healthy donors. This clone was counted a single time. As yet, its antigen is unknown. The sample has other DNA sequences that encode this CDR3 too. Data came from immunoSEQ multiplex PCR; TCRdb stores just in-frame clones and leaves some out. Of a few hundred thousand clones listed, approximately 86% are singletons. Study-wide findings and caveats: A few of the chains that were CMV-associated were confirmed in vitro to be specific for CMV antigens.

This clonotype was obtained from a woman aged 18-29 years in good health and CMV-seronegative. The sequenced sample consisted of PBMCs.

The CDR3 spells CASSPGQGAYEQYF. CDR3 nucleotide sequence: TGTGCCAGCAGCCCGGGACAGGGTGCCTACGAGCAGTACTTC. This rearrangement joins TRBV7-2 to TRBJ2-7, with 9 bases matching TRBD1. This CDR3 is built from 14 residues. V gave up 5 bases and J gave up 2 bases; unmatched junction bases: 4. CDR1 and CDR2 (germline): SGHTA, FQGNSA.